This T cell receptor (beta chain) was profiled in a study of blood T cell repertoires in COVID-19. Study details: Collection of acute and convalescent COVID-19 samples took place in the United States, Italy and Spain. The cDNA or gDNA used as material had been derived from T cells, B-cell-depleted T cells, or PBMCs.

The authors' processing: Reference gene primer amplification in the assay estimated nucleated cell counts. TCRdb keeps only in-frame clones here, not all; method: immunoSEQ multiplex PCR. The DNA was the basis for D and trimming; V, J and clone size are from that table. Here the sample spans around 100,000 clones, around 80% being singletons. V dropped 4 bases and J dropped 3; count of bases not matched to a gene: 4. The CDR3 is made up of 14 amino acids. Germline values: CDR1 MDHEN, CDR2 SYDVKM. This chain links TRBV28 with TRBJ1-1; 8 nucleotides match TRBD1. The material sequenced was peripheral blood. The source is a man between 65 and 85 years old with active or convalescent COVID-19. CDR3 loop: CASSSGQGDTEAFF. In nucleotides, the CDR3 is TGTGCCAGCAGTTCCGGACAGGGTGACACTGAAGCTTTCTTT.